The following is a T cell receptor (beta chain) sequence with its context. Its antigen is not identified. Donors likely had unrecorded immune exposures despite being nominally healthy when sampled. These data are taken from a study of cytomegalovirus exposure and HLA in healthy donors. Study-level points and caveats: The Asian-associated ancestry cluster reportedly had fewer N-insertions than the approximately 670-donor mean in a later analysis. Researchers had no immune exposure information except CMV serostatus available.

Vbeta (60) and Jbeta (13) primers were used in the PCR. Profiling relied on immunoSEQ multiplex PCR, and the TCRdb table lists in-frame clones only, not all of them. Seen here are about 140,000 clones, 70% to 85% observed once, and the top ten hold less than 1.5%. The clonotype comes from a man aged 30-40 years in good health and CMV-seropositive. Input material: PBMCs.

The CDR3 reads CASTPIQGANTGELFF. CDR3 coding DNA: TGTGCCAGCACCCCCATACAGGGGGCGAACACCGGGGAGCTGTTTTTT. The chain uses TRBV5-4 and TRBJ2-2, with 8 bases lining up with TRBD1. With 6 bases clipped from V and 0 bases from J, the junction kept 7 bases outside the gene matches. The germline V gene encodes CDR1 SGHNT and CDR2 YYREEE (reference sequence). The CDR3 loop spans 16 amino acids.